This T cell receptor beta chain is from a study of beta chain features in type 1 diabetes. Regarding the study as a whole: All four CD4+ subsets from Type 1 diabetes patients carried moderately but significantly shorter TCRB CDR3s. Compared to healthy donors, patients appeared to have naive, central memory and Treg TCRB repertoires that were more alike.

Investigators reverse transcribed all isolated RNA, so they sequenced expressed TCRB transcripts. Method: immunoSEQ multiplex PCR; TCRdb's copy keeps in-frame clones and lacks some. Seen here are about 180,000 clones, approximately 8.1% observed once, and the top ten hold 0.5% to 0.55%. Trimming cost V 4 bases and J 0 bases; bases outside gene matches: 2. The V gene's germline CDR1 is SGHDN and CDR2 FVKESK. This CDR3 is built from 15 residues. Sorting based on CD45RO/CCR7/CD25/CD127/CD95/CD27 separated CD4+ naive, central memory, regulatory and stem cell-like memory cells. The authors obtained over 95% purity in all sorted populations. In regard to this clone: The antigen is not known.

The specimen sequenced was central memory CD4+ T cells from blood. V usage is TRBV14 and J usage is TRBJ2-4, with 8 positions matching TRBD2. The receptor was isolated from a man aged 18 to 29 with type 1 diabetes. The CDR3 DNA is TGTGCCAGCAGCCCTCTAGCGGGAGCCAAAAACATTCAGTACTTC. Protein: CASSPLAGAKNIQYF.